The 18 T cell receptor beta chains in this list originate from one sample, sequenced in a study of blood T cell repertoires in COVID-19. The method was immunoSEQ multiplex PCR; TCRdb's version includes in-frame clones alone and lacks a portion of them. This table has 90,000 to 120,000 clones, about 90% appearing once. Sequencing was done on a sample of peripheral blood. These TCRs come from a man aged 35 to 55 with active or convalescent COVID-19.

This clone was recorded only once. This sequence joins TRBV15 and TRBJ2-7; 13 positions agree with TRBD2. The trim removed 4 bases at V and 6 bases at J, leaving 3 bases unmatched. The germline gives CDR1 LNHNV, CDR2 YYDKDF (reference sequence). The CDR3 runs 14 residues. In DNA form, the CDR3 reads TGTGCCACCAGCACCCGGACTAGCGGGAGCGAGCAGTACTTC. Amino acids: CATSTRTSGSEQYF.

In DNA form, the CDR3 reads TGTGCCAGCAGTTTACGAATGGTGCAGGGAGGAGATACGCAGTATTTT. Translating gives CASSLRMVQGGDTQYF. The rearrangement links TRBV27 to TRBJ2-3; TRBD2 is a possible D gene (6 bases). This CDR3 comprises 16 residues. CDR1 and CDR2 (germline): MNHEY, SMNVEV (reference sequence). V was shortened by 2 bases and J by 5 bases, with 17 bases between the two germline ends.

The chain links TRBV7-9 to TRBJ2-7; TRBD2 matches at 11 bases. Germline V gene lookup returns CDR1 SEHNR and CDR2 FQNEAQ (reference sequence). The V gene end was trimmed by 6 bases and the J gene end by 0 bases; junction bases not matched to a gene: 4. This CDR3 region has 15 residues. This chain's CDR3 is CASRSTSGGSYEQYF. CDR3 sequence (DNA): TGTGCCAGCAGATCCACTAGCGGGGGCTCCTACGAGCAGTACTTC.

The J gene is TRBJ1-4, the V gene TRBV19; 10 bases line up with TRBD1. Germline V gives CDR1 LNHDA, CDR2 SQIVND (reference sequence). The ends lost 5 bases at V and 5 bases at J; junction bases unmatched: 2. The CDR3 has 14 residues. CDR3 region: CASSPGQGNEKLFF. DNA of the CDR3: TGTGCCAGTAGTCCGGGACAGGGGAATGAAAAACTGTTTTTT. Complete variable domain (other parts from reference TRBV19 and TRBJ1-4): DGGITQSPKYLFRKEGQNVTLSCEQNLNHDAMYWYRQDPGQGLRLIYYSQIVNDFQKGDIAEGYSVSREKKESFPLTVTSAQKNPTAFYLCASSPGQGNEKLFFGSGTQLSVL.

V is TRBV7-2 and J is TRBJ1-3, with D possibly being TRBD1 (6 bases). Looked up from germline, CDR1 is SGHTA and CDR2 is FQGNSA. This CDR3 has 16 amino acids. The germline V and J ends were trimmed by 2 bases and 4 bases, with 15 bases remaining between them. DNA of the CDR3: TGTGCCAGCAGCTTAACACAGGGTGTTACAGGAAACACCATATATTTT. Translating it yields CASSLTQGVTGNTIYF.

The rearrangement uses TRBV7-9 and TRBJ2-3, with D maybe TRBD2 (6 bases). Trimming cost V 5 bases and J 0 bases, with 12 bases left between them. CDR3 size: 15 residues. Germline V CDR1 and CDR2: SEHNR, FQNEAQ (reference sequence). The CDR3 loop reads CASSPLARSTDTQYF. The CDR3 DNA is TGTGCCAGCAGCCCGCTAGCGAGGAGCACAGATACGCAGTATTTT.

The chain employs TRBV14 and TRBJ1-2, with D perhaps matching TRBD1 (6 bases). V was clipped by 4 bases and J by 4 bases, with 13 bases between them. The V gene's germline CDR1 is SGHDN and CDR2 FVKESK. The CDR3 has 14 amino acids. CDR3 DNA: TGTGCCAGCAGCCGAACCGGGACACCCTATGGCTACACCTTC. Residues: CASSRTGTPYGYTF.

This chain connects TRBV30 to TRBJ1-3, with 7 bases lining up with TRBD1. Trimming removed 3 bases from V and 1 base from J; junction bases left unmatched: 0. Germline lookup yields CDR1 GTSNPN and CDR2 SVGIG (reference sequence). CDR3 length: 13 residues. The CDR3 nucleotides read TGTGCCTGGAGACAGGGGTCTGGAAACACCATATATTTT. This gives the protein CAWRQGSGNTIYF.

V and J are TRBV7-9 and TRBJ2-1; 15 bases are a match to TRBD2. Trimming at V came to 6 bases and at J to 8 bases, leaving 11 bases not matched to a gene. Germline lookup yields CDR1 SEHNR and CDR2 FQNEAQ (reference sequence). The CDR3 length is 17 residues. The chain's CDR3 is CASRGGGLAGGPDEQFF. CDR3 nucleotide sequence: TGTGCCAGCAGGGGAGGAGGACTAGCGGGAGGGCCGGATGAGCAGTTCTTC.

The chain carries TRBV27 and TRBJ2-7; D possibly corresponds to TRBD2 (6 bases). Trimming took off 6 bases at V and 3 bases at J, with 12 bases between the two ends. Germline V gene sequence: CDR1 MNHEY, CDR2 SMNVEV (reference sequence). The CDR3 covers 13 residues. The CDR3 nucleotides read TGTGCCAGCAGGGGGTGGGGGGTCTACGAGCAGTACTTC. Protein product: CASRGWGVYEQYF.

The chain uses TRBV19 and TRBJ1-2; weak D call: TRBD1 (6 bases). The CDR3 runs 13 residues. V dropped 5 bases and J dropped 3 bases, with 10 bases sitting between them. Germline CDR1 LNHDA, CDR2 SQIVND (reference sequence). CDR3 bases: TGTGCCAGTAGTTATACAGGGCACTATGGCTACACCTTC. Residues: CASSYTGHYGYTF.

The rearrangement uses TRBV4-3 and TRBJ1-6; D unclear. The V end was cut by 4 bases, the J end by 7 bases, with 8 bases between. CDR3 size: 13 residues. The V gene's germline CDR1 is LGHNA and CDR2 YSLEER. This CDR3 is CASSPLVNSPLHF. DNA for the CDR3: TGCGCCAGCAGCCCACTCGTCAATTCACCCCTCCACTTT.

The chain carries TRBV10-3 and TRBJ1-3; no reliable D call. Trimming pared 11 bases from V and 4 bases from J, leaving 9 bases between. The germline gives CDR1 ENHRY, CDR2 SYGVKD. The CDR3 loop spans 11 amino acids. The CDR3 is CAATGGNTIYF. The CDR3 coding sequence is TGTGCCGCCACGGGGGGAAACACCATATATTTT.

As DNA, the CDR3 is TGTGCCAGTAGTACCCGGGTAGGGGCTAATGAAAAACTGTTTTTT. Translation gives CASSTRVGANEKLFF. This chain joins TRBV19 and TRBJ1-4, with D possibly TRBD1 on 5 matching bases. Trimming stripped 4 bases from V and 3 bases from J, with 12 bases between. Germline lookup yields CDR1 LNHDA and CDR2 SQIVND (reference sequence). The CDR3 spans 15 residues.

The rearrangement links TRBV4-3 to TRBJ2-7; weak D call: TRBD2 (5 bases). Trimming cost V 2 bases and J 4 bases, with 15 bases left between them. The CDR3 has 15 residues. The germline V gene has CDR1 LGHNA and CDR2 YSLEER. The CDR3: CASSQNADGIYEQYF. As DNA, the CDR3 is TGCGCCAGCAGCCAAAATGCGGACGGGATTTACGAGCAGTACTTC.

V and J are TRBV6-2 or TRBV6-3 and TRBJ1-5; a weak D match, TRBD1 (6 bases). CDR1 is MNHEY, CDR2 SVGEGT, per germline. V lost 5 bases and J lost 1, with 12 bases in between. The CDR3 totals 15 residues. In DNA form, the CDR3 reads TGTGCCAGCAGTAAAACAGGGACCAGCAATCAGCCCCAGCATTTT. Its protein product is CASSKTGTSNQPQHF.

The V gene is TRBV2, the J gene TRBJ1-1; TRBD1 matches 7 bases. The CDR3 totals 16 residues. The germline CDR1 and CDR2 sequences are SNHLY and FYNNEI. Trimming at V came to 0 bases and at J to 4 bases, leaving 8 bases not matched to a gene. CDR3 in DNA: TGTGCCAGCAGTGAAGCGGGGACAGCCCTGGGCACTGAAGCTTTCTTT. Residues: CASSEAGTALGTEAFF.

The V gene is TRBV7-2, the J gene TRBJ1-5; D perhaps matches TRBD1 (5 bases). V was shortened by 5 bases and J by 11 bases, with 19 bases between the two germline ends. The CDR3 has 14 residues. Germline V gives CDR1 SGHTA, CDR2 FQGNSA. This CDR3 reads CASSLRTGGLAQHF. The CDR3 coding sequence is TGTGCCAGCAGCCTCCGCACGGGGGGGTTGGCCCAGCATTTT.